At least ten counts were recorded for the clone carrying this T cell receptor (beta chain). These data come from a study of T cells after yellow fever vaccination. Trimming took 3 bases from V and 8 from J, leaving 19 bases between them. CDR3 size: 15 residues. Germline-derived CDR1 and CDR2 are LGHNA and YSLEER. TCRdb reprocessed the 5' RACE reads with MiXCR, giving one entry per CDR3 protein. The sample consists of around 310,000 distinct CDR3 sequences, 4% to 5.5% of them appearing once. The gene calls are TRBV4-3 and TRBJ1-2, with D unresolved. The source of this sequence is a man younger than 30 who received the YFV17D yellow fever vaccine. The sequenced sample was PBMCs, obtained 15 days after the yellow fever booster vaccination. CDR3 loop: CASSQEHGPPDGYTF. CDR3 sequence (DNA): TGCGCCAGCAGCCAGGAACACGGACCGCCGGACGGCTACACCTTC.